The rows below give T cell receptor beta chains drawn from one sample of a study of siplizumab effects on memory and regulatory T cells. Sequencing was performed with immunoSEQ multiplex PCR; in TCRdb, only in-frame clones are kept and a portion is missing. There are around 83,000 clones in the sample; more than 80% occur only once, and around 16% lies in the top ten. Material for sequencing was CD4+ T cells sorted from blood. The receptors were sampled from a human donor in good health. Each CDR3 is given with its conserved first and last residue. The D gene is left open where the match is weak. The size entry is marked missing in some rows and otherwise reads once, few, many or a size class.

D gene	V gene	J gene	clone size	CDR3 DNA	CDR3 protein
.	TRBV7-9	TRBJ2-5	.	TGTGCCAGCAGCTTAGCGCTGACACAGACCCTTGAGACCCAGTACTTC	CASSLALTQTLETQYF
.	TRBV5-1	TRBJ2-2	.	TGCGCCAGCAGCCTGCGACCAGGGAACACCGGGGAGCTGTTTTTT	CASSLRPGNTGELFF
.	TRBV7-8	TRBJ1-5	.	TGTGCCAGCAGCACGCGCCGGGCCCCTAAATTGGCCCAGCATTTT	CASSTRRAPKLAQHF
.	TRBV7-6	TRBJ2-2	.	TGTGCCAGCAGCCGACACCCACAAAACACCGGGGAGCTGTTTTTT	CASSRHPQNTGELFF
TRBD1	TRBV10-3	TRBJ2-7	.	TGTGCCATCAGCGTGACAGGGGGTTCCTACGAGCAGTACTTC	CAISVTGGSYEQYF
.	TRBV5-1	TRBJ1-1	.	TGCGCCAGCAGCTTCCGGGGTAGCACTGAAGCTTTCTTT	CASSFRGSTEAFF
TRBD2	TRBV5-6	TRBJ2-7	once	TGTGCCAGCAGCTTAACGGGGGGGCGATACGAGCAGTACTTC	CASSLTGGRYEQYF
.	TRBV28	TRBJ2-7	.	TGTGCCAGCAGTTTTACGGCGGGTGTCTCCTACGAGCAGTACTTC	CASSFTAGVSYEQYF
.	TRBV6-1	TRBJ2-1	.	TGTGCCAGCAGTGAACCCCGGACGGAGCAGTTCTTC	CASSEPRTEQFF
.	TRBV4-1	TRBJ1-2	.	TGCGCCAGCAGCCGTGAGGACAGCAATGGCTACACCTTC	CASSREDSNGYTF
.	TRBV10-3	TRBJ1-2	.	TGTGCCATCAGTCCGGGATCCGTGGACTATGGCTACACCTTC	CAISPGSVDYGYTF
.	TRBV18	TRBJ1-5	.	TGTGCCAGCTCACCAGATAATCAGCCCCAGCATTTT	CASSPDNQPQHF
.	TRBV29-1	TRBJ2-6	.	TGCAGCGTTACTGTGGGGGCGGGGGCCAACGTCCTGACTTTC	CSVTVGAGANVLTF
.	TRBV6-1	TRBJ1-2	.	TGTGCCAGCAGAGACAGGCAATCTAACTATGGCTACACCTTC	CASRDRQSNYGYTF
.	TRBV15	TRBJ2-5	.	TGTGCCACCAGCAGAGATGCGTCCCGGGAGACCCAGTACTTC	CATSRDASRETQYF
TRBD2	TRBV7-9	TRBJ2-1	once	TGTGCCAGCAGCCCTCCGGGCGGGAGGGGATTTGAGCAGTTCTTC	CASSPPGGRGFEQFF
.	TRBV4-1	TRBJ2-5	.	TGCGCCAGCAGCCAAGGGTGGGGTGTCCGGGGGACCCAGTACTTC	CASSQGWGVRGTQYF
.	TRBV18	TRBJ1-4	.	TGTGCCAGCTCACCCCGGCCAGTTGATTATGAAAAACTGTTTTTT	CASSPRPVDYEKLFF
.	TRBV28	TRBJ1-4	.	TGTGCCAGCACTTCTAGGGGACCTGAGAATGAAAAACTGTTTTTT	CASTSRGPENEKLFF
TRBD2	TRBV6-6	TRBJ2-7	.	TGTGCCAGCAGTTCCCCGGGACTAGCGGGATCCTACGAGCAGTACTTC	CASSSPGLAGSYEQYF
TRBD1	TRBV19	TRBJ1-4	.	TGTGCCAGCCCCCCCTGGACAGGTTCCTATGAAAAACTGTTTTTT	CASPPWTGSYEKLFF
.	TRBV7-2	TRBJ2-7	.	TGTGCCAGCAGCATCGGAGACGAGCAGTACTTC	CASSIGDEQYF
.	TRBV7-9	TRBJ1-4	once	TGTGCCAGCAGCCACCCCGGCAGGGGCTACGAAAAACTGTTTTTT	CASSHPGRGYEKLFF
.	TRBV28	TRBJ2-7	.	TGTGCCAGCGGACAGCCCTACGAGCAGTACTTC	CASGQPYEQYF
.	TRBV7-9	TRBJ2-5	.	TGTGCCAGCAGCTTGTGGACTGTCCAAGAGACCCAGTACTTC	CASSLWTVQETQYF
.	TRBV4-1	TRBJ2-7	.	TGCGCCAGCAGCCAAGATCCAGGGGACGAGCAGTACTTC	CASSQDPGDEQYF
.	TRBV7-9	TRBJ2-2	.	TGTGCCAGCGTACGACAGCCGAACACCGGGGAGCTGTTTTTT	CASVRQPNTGELFF
TRBD1	TRBV6-1	TRBJ1-1	.	TGTGCCAGCACTAAAGCCCGACAGGGCCTTATGAACACTGAAGCTTTCTTT	CASTKARQGLMNTEAFF
.	TRBV30	TRBJ1-2	.	TGTGCCTGGAGCGGCCACTACCAAACCGGCTACACCTTC	CAWSGHYQTGYTF
.	TRBV5-1	TRBJ2-5	.	TGCGCCAGCAGCTCTCAGGGTTTCGGAGAGACCCAGTACTTC	CASSSQGFGETQYF
TRBD1	TRBV11-3	TRBJ2-3	.	TGTGCCAGCAGCTGGGGACAGCCTCTGTCCACAGATACGCAGTATTTT	CASSWGQPLSTDTQYF
.	TRBV28	TRBJ2-7	.	TGTGCCAGCAGGGGTGGGAGCTCCTACGAGCAGTACTTC	CASRGGSSYEQYF
TRBD1	TRBV4-1	TRBJ1-5	.	TGCGCCAGCAGCCGAGGACAGGGAGGCCAGCCCCAGCATTTT	CASSRGQGGQPQHF
TRBD2	TRBV27	TRBJ2-2	.	TGTGCCAGCGGTTTTTCCGGCCTAGCGGATCTGACCGGGGAGCTGTTTTTT	CASGFSGLADLTGELFF
.	TRBV28	TRBJ1-5	.	TGTGCCAGCAGTCCCCCGTCGGGGGCCCTTCAGCCCCAGCATTTT	CASSPPSGALQPQHF
.	TRBV7-6	TRBJ2-7	.	TGTGCCAGCAGCTTACGGGGAGTGCGGGAGCAGTACTTC	CASSLRGVREQYF
.	TRBV28	TRBJ1-3	once	TGTGCCAGCAGCACACCCGACTACCTCCGAAACAGGGTGTCTGGAAACACCATATATTTT	CASSTPDYLRNRVSGNTIYF
.	TRBV5-1	TRBJ1-1	.	TGCGCCAGCAGCTTGCTAGGGAGCGGCACTGAAGCTTTCTTT	CASSLLGSGTEAFF
TRBD1	TRBV7-8	TRBJ1-5	.	TGTGCCAGCAGCTTCTCCGGGACAGTAAGCAATCAGCCCCAGCATTTT	CASSFSGTVSNQPQHF
.	TRBV28	TRBJ2-7	.	TGTGCCAGCAGACTACTAGGATACTACGAGCAGTACTTC	CASRLLGYYEQYF
.	TRBV18	TRBJ2-5	.	TGTGCCAGCTCGCGAACGGGACGGGAGAAAGAGACCCAGTACTTC	CASSRTGREKETQYF
.	TRBV4-2	TRBJ2-3	.	TGTGCCAGCAGCCAAGACACAGATACGCAGTATTTT	CASSQDTDTQYF